In this sample, the clone carrying this T cell receptor (beta chain) turned up a few times. One entry per CDR3 protein, called by TCRdb with MiXCR from the 5' RACE reads. The sample yields over 95,000 distinct CDR3 sequences, 16% seen once. The sample belongs to a study of early T cells in non-severe SARS-CoV-2 infection. The sample was whole blood. The origin of this receptor is an adult who was a healthcare worker with PCR-confirmed SARS-CoV-2 infection or an uninfected control (not recorded which).

The CDR3 reads CASSEDRVRWTEAFF. In DNA form, the CDR3 reads TGTGCCAGCAGTGAAGACAGGGTTCGGTGGACTGAAGCTTTCTTT. The rearrangement joins TRBV12-3 or TRBV12-4 to TRBJ1-1; 7 positions agree with TRBD1. CDR3 length equals 15 residues. V was clipped by 5 bases and J by 5 bases; unmatched bases: 11.